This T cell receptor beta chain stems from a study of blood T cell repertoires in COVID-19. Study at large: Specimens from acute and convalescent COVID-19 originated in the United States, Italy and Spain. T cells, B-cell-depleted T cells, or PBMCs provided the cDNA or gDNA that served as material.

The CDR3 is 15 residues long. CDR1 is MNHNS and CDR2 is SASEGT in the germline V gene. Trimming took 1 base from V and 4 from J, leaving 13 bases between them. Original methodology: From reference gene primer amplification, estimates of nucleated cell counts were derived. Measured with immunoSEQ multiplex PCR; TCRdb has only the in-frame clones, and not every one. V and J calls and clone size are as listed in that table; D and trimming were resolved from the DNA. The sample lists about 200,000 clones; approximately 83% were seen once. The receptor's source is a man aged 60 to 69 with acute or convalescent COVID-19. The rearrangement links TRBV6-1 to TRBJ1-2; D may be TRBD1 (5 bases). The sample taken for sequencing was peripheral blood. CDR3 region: CASSEGAGIIYGYTF. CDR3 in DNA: TGTGCCAGCAGTGAAGGTGCAGGGATCATCTATGGCTACACCTTC.